This passage covers 8 T cell receptor beta chains from one sample sequenced in a study of T-cell reconstitution after alpha-beta-depleted transplantation in children. Preparation of the TCRbeta library used unique molecular identifiers. One entry per CDR3 protein, called by TCRdb with MiXCR from the PCR reads. The sample yields around 100,000 distinct CDR3 sequences, under 7% seen once. Sequences were derived from PBMCs, mostly from graft donor cells, sampled 60 days after TCRalphabeta/CD19-depleted stem cell transplant. These receptors were obtained from a female patient aged 2-9 years who had a stem cell transplant for Fanconi anemia, so the T cells may come from the graft donor.

This clonotype was found a few times. V usage is TRBV12-3 or TRBV12-4 and J usage is TRBJ2-7; 9 bases line up with TRBD2. V shed 8 bases and J 2 bases; nucleotides not matched to a gene: 7. This CDR3 is 14 amino acids long. CDR3 loop: CASGKVAGAYEQYF. CDR3 nucleotides: TGTGCCAGCGGGAAGGTAGCGGGAGCCTACGAGCAGTACTTC.

In its sample, this clonotype was seen many times. The chain carries TRBV29-1 and TRBJ2-1, with D possibly being TRBD2 (5 bases). In germline, CDR1 is SQVTM, CDR2 ANQGSEA. Trimming stripped 8 bases from V and 7 bases from J, with 21 bases between. CDR3 length: 14 residues. The CDR3: CSFTRNRVGNEQFF. In DNA form, the CDR3 reads TGCAGCTTCACTAGGAACCGAGTTGGGAATGAGCAGTTCTTC.

This clonotype has at least ten counts. This sequence joins TRBV6-5 and TRBJ2-1, with unresolved D. V was clipped by 1 base and J by 0 bases, with 10 bases between them. The germline CDR1 and CDR2 sequences are MNHEY and SVGAGI. CDR3 length equals 16 residues. The CDR3 DNA reads as TGTGCCAGCAGTTACTTTCCCACGAGCTCCTACAATGAGCAGTTCTTC. Its protein is CASSYFPTSSYNEQFF.

This clonotype was detected many times. A read error may account for a junction end that differs from germline. The chain employs TRBV7-7 and TRBJ2-1; 11 bases are a match to TRBD2. The CDR3 totals 15 residues. CDR1 is SSHAT and CDR2 is FNYEAQ in the germline V gene (reference sequence). The CDR3 sequence is CASSQLAGVDNEQFF. CDR3 nucleotide sequence: TGTGCTAGCAGTCAACTAGCGGGGGTAGATAATGAGCAGTTCTTC.

This clonotype was recorded at least ten times. The chain uses TRBV18 and TRBJ2-7; D remains ambiguous. Germline V CDR1 and CDR2: KGHSH, LQKENI. CDR3 length equals 16 residues. V was clipped by 3 bases and J by 5 bases, with 20 bases between them. The CDR3 sequence is CASSPLSPIDQNEQYF. For the CDR3, the DNA is TGTGCCAGCTCACCCCTTTCACCCATAGACCAAAACGAGCAGTACTTC.

This clonotype occurred many times. This CDR3 is CASSPSRAYEQYF. CDR3 sequence (DNA): TGTGCCAGCAGCCCGTCAAGGGCATACGAGCAGTACTTC. V usage is TRBV12-3 or TRBV12-4 and J usage is TRBJ2-7; D gene uncertain. V was trimmed by 6 bases and J by 4 bases, leaving 13 bases between them. The CDR3 spans 13 residues.

At least ten counts were recorded for this clonotype. The chain joins TRBV19 to TRBJ2-4, with TRBD2 matching over 7 bases. With V trimmed by 3 bases and J by 2 bases, 7 bases remained unmatched. The CDR3 runs to 16 residues. Per the germline V gene, CDR1 is LNHDA and CDR2 is SQIVND (reference sequence). CDR3 nucleotides: TGTGCCAGTAGTATTAGAACGGGAGGAACCAAAAACATTCAGTACTTC. Residues: CASSIRTGGTKNIQYF.

This clonotype was seen ten or more times. The chain has TRBV12-3 or TRBV12-4 and TRBJ1-5, with D possibly TRBD1 on 6 matching bases. CDR3 size: 14 residues. V gave up 7 bases and J gave up 3 bases, with 13 bases separating them. For the CDR3, the DNA is TGTGCCAGCACCCTAGGACAGCCCAATCAGCCCCAGCATTTT. Its translation: CASTLGQPNQPQHF.